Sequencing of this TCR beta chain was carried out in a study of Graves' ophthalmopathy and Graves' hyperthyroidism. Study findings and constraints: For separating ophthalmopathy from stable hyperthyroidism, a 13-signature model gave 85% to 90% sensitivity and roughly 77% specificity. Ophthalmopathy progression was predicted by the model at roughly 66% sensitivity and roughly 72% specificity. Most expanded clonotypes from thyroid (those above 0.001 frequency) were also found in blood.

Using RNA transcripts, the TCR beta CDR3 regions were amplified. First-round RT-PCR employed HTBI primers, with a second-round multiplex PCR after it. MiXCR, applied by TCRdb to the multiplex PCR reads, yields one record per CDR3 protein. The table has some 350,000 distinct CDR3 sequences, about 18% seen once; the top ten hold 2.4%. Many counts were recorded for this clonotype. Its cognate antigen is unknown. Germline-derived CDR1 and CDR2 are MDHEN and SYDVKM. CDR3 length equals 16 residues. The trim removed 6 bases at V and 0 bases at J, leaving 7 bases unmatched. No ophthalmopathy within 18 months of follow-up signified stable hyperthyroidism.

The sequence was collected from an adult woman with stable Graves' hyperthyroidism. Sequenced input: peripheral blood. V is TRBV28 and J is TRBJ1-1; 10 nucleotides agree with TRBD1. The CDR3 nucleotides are TGTGCCAGCAGCCCGAGGACAGGGGGATTGAACACTGAAGCTTTCTTT. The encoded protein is CASSPRTGGLNTEAFF.